This T cell receptor beta chain originates from a study of control samples from healthy donors and cancer patients. Germline CDR1 SGDLS, CDR2 YYNGEE. The V gene lost 0 bases and the J gene lost 4 bases, with 5 bases spanning the gap. The CDR3 runs to 13 residues. The assay was immunoSEQ multiplex PCR, and TCRdb's table has in-frame clones only and misses some. This sample has about 100,000 clones; approximately 80% occur once, and the top ten carry approximately 20%. This chain uses TRBV9 with TRBJ2-4; D is undetermined. Material for sequencing was blood. This clonotype was obtained from a man aged 30 to 45 in good health. CDR3 coding DNA: TGTGCCAGCAGCGTAGACCTTAAAAACATTCAGTACTTC. Its translation: CASSVDLKNIQYF.